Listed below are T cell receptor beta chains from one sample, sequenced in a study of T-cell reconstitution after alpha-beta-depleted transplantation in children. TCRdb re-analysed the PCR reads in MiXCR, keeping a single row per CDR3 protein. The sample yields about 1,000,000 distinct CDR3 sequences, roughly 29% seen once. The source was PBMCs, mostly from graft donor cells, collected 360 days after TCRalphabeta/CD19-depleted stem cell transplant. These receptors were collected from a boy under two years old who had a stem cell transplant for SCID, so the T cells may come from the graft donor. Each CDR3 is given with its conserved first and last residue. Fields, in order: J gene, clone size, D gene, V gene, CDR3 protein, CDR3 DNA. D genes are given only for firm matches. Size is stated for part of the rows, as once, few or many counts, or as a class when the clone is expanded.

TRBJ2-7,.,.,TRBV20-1,CSADRQLSYEQYF,TGCAGTGCTGATCGACAGCTTTCCTACGAGCAGTACTTC
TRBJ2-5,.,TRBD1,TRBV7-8,CASSKNRGLQETQYF,TGTGCCAGCAGCAAGAATAGGGGGCTCCAAGAGACCCAGTACTTC
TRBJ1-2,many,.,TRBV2,CASSERKGYTF,TGTGCCAGCAGTGAGAGGAAGGGCTACACCTTC
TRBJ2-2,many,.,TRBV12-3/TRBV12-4,CASSFGVLSTGELFF,TGTGCCAGCAGTTTTGGGGTTCTCTCCACCGGGGAGCTGTTTTTT
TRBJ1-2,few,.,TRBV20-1,CSARSASYGYTF,TGCAGTGCCCGTTCGGCATCCTATGGCTACACCTTC
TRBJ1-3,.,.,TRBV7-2,CASSLPGVPGNTIYF,TGTGCCAGCAGCTTACCGGGTGTTCCCGGAAACACCATATATTTT
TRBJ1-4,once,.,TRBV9,CASSVGGADEKLFF,TGTGCCAGCAGCGTAGGAGGTGCCGATGAAAAACTGTTTTTT
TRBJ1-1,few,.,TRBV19,CASRRGVDGTEAFF,TGTGCCAGTAGACGGGGTGTCGACGGGACTGAAGCTTTCTTT
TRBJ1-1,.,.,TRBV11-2,CASSFAAWGGRGTEAFF,TGTGCCAGCAGCTTCGCCGCATGGGGGGGCCGGGGCACTGAAGCTTTCTTT
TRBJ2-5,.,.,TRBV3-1,CASSHQVQETQYF,TGTGCCAGCAGCCATCAGGTCCAAGAGACCCAGTACTTC
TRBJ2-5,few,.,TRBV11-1,CASSLSGGPKETQYF,TGTGCCAGCAGCTTAAGTGGGGGGCCAAAAGAGACCCAGTACTTC
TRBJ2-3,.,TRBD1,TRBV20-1,CSASGQGATDTQYF,TGCAGTGCCAGCGGACAGGGGGCCACAGATACGCAGTATTTT
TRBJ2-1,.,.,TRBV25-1,CASSEWGSSSYNEQFF,TGTGCCAGCAGTGAATGGGGCAGTTCCTCCTACAATGAGCAGTTCTTC
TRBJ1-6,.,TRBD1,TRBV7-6,CASSNRQGNSPLHF,TGTGCCAGCAGCAACAGACAGGGGAATTCACCCCTCCACTTT
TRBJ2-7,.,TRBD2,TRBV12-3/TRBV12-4,CASSPLAGVGEQYF,TGTGCCAGCAGTCCTCTAGCGGGGGTAGGTGAGCAGTACTTC
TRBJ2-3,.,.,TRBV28,CASSLGRVYHGGSTDTQYF,TGTGCCAGCAGTTTGGGCAGGGTTTACCATGGCGGGAGCACAGATACGCAGTATTTT
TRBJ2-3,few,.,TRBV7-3,CASSSTGTSTDTQYF,TGTGCCAGCAGCTCGACAGGTACTAGCACAGATACGCAGTATTTT
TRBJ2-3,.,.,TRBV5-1,CASSLVPGALTDTQYF,TGCGCCAGCAGCTTGGTTCCAGGGGCGCTCACAGATACGCAGTATTTT
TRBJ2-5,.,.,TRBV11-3,CASTLTTGLSQYF,TGTGCCAGCACCCTCACTACAGGGCTGTCCCAGTACTTC
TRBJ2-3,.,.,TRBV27,CASSFIRGAGDTQYF,TGTGCCAGCAGTTTCATCCGGGGGGCCGGGGATACGCAGTATTTT
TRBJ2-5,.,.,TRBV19,CASRPRGPIIATQYF,TGTGCCAGTAGGCCACGGGGACCAATAATCGCGACCCAGTACTTC
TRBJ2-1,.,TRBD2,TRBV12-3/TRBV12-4,CASIPTSGANYNEQFF,TGTGCCAGCATCCCGACTAGCGGGGCCAACTACAATGAGCAGTTCTTC
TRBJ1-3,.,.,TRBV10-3,CAISESVSGNTIYF,TGTGCCATCAGTGAATCGGTCTCTGGAAACACCATATATTTT
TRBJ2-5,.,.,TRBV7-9,CASRASGLGETQYF,TGTGCCAGCAGGGCCTCGGGACTTGGAGAGACCCAGTACTTC
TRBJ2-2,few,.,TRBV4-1,CASSQVAGDGPGELFF,TGCGCCAGCAGCCAAGTCGCAGGGGATGGGCCCGGGGAGCTGTTTTTT
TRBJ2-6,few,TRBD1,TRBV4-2,CASSPPLRGTGTSGANVLTF,TGTGCCAGCAGCCCGCCCCTGAGAGGGACAGGGACCTCTGGGGCCAACGTCCTGACTTTC
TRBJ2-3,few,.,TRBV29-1,CSASRGRTDTQYF,TGCAGCGCTAGCAGGGGTCGCACAGATACGCAGTATTTT
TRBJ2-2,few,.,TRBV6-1,CATKGIRSTGELFF,TGTGCCACCAAGGGGATACGGAGCACCGGGGAGCTGTTTTTT
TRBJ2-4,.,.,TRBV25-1,CATTLGPTKNIQYF,TGTGCCACCACCCTGGGCCCGACCAAAAACATTCAGTACTTC
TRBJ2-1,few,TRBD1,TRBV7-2,CASSLIGTGQVSNEQFF,TGTGCCAGCAGTCTGATAGGGACGGGACAGGTCTCCAATGAGCAGTTCTTC
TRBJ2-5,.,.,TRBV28,CASSFSDYQETQYF,TGTGCCAGCAGTTTCTCGGACTACCAAGAGACCCAGTACTTC
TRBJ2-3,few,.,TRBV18,CASSPPGQGRGDTQYF,TGTGCCAGCTCACCACCGGGCCAGGGCCGTGGAGATACGCAGTATTTT
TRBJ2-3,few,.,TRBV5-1,CASSLHDTQYF,TGCGCCAGCAGCCTGCACGATACGCAGTATTTT
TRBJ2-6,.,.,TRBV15,CATSGPPEGIAGANVLTF,TGTGCCACCAGCGGACCCCCTGAGGGAATTGCTGGGGCCAACGTCCTGACTTTC
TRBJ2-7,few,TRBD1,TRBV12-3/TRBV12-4,CASSRRGQGPSYEQYF,TGTGCCAGCAGCCGGAGAGGACAGGGCCCCTCCTACGAGCAGTACTTC
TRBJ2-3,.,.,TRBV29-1,CSVGGGGTDTQYF,TGCAGCGTTGGTGGGGGCGGGACAGATACGCAGTATTTT
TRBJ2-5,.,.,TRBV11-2,CASSLPGTEQETQYF,TGTGCCAGCAGCTTACCCGGGACGGAACAAGAGACCCAGTACTTC
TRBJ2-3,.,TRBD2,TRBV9,CASSALAGRLTDTQYF,TGTGCCAGCAGCGCTCTAGCGGGGAGACTCACAGATACGCAGTATTTT
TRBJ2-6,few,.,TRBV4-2,CASSQANRAGANVLTF,TGTGCCAGCAGCCAAGCCAACAGGGCTGGGGCCAACGTCCTGACTTTC
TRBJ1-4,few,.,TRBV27,CASSPYREGATNEKLFF,TGTGCCAGCAGCCCCTACAGGGAGGGAGCAACTAATGAAAAACTGTTTTTT